This entry describes one T cell receptor beta chain. What antigen it recognizes has not been identified. Base qualities are not recorded, but no much larger clone differs from it by a single base. The library came from the immunoSEQ multiplex PCR assay. TCRdb limited this immuneACCESS table to in-frame rearrangements with V and J called. A share of clones is missing; checked studies link under half to unresolved V genes, and the rest is unexplained. The sample profile shows about 28,000 clones; approximately 90% of them were found once. 6.5% to 9.5% of the sample is taken by the ten largest. The data originate from a study of PD-1 and CTLA-4 blockade in melanoma (dated by TCRdb to 2020 to 2023). About the study as a whole: In patients with melanoma, the researchers looked at the effects of CTLA-4 blockade versus PD-1 blockade on the CD8 T cell response that was melanoma-reactive.

V lost 0 bases and J lost 2 bases; the stretch between them is 4 bases long. CDR1 and CDR2, per the germline V gene (reference sequence), are LNHDA and SQIVND. The CDR3 numbers 13 residues from cysteine through phenylalanine. The kept DNA is CDR3 alone, 39 bases in frame from the first base. Source: CD8+ T cells from peripheral blood, taken from a patient given anti-PD-1 treatment. This chain joins TRBV19 to TRBJ1-1; confidence is insufficient to name the D gene. This TCR came from a human donor with melanoma. The CDR3 here reads CASSIEGNTEAFF. In nucleotides, the sequence is TGTGCCAGTAGTATAGAGGGAAACACTGAAGCTTTCTTT.